This T cell receptor beta chain originates from a study of tumor-infiltrating lymphocytes in primary liver carcinoma. Study-level results: Only about 7-24% of top clones appeared in all five tumor regions.

Comments on this clonotype: Its antigen is unidentified.

The researchers produced TCR beta cDNA from 500 ng total RNA with a constant-region primer. Libraries for TCR beta were built through three nested multiplex PCR rounds, which together made up a slightly modified ARM-PCR procedure. TRBV1-TRBV30 forward primers paired with a C-beta reverse primer drove the first two PCR rounds, around 10 cycles each. TCRdb called the multiplex PCR reads again in MiXCR, with one record for every CDR3 protein. The sample yields some 94,000 distinct CDR3 sequences, 55% to 75% seen once. V was clipped by 4 bases and J by 7 bases, with 22 bases between them. Germline V CDR1 and CDR2: SGHAT, FQNNGV. There are 16 residues in the CDR3. Co-extracted RNA and DNA came from approximately 20-30 mg of unsorted bulk tissue. Chronic HBV infection was present, with no prior treatment. Per tumor, sampling covered five separate regions.

V is TRBV11-2 and J is TRBJ2-5; D call uncertain. What was sequenced was liver tumor tissue from sampling region 5. As to subset: tumor region T5, tumor centre. The origin of this receptor is a woman aged 60-75 years with primary liver carcinoma and hepatitis B virus infection. CDR3 sequence reads: CASSWRPQAWEGTQYF. Written as DNA, the CDR3 is TGTGCCAGCAGCTGGCGTCCGCAGGCGTGGGAAGGGACCCAGTACTTC. The full variable domain, completed using reference TRBV11-2 and TRBJ2-5, is EAGVAQSPRYKIIEKRQSVAFWCNPISGHATLYWYQQILGQGPKLLIQFQNNGVVDDSQLPKDRFSAERLKGVDSTLKIQPAKLEDSAVYLCASSWRPQAWEGTQYFGPGTRLLVL.